This entry is about one T cell receptor beta chain. Original processing notes: For nucleated cells, counts were estimated from reference gene primer amplification. Assay: immunoSEQ multiplex PCR; the TCRdb copy retains only in-frame clones and omits some. The D gene and trimming were derived from the DNA, and the V and J assignments and clone size from that table. The sample lists approximately 150,000 clones, 80% occurring once. The CDR3 is 13 amino acids. V gave up 5 bases and J gave up 0 bases, with 9 bases separating them. Germline loops: CDR1 SGHTS, CDR2 YDEGEE. The record originates from a study of blood T cell repertoires in COVID-19. Study-wide context: COVID-19 samples, acute and convalescent, were from the United States, Italy and Spain. The analysed material was cDNA or gDNA that came from T cells, B-cell-depleted T cells, or PBMCs.

The chain uses TRBV5-8 and TRBJ2-7; D is uncertain. The sequenced sample consisted of peripheral blood. The source is a woman between 45 and 60 years old with acute or convalescent COVID-19. This chain's CDR3 is CASSHHSSYEQYF. Written as DNA, the CDR3 is TGTGCCAGCAGTCACCACTCCTCCTACGAGCAGTACTTC.